This TCR beta chain stems from a study of blood T cell repertoires in COVID-19. Study as a whole: The cDNA or gDNA used as material had been derived from T cells, B-cell-depleted T cells, or PBMCs.

The V gene end was trimmed by 5 bases and the J gene end by 6 bases; junction bases not matched to a gene: 12. The CDR3 totals 16 residues. Germline V CDR1 and CDR2: LNHDA, SQIVND (reference sequence). The participants were between roughly 18 and 100 years old and came from about two dozen US areas. TCRdb keeps only in-frame clones here, not all; method: immunoSEQ multiplex PCR. The table lists more than 300,000 clones, roughly 92% of them singletons. This clonotype was sampled from a woman aged 40 to 50 who had been exposed to COVID-19. The sequenced material came from PBMCs or T cells enriched from blood (not recorded which). The chain combines TRBV19 with TRBJ1-5; 8 bases line up with TRBD1. The CDR3 here is CASSPQGQGLGQPQHF. In DNA, the CDR3 is TGTGCCAGTAGTCCTCAAGGACAGGGTTTAGGTCAGCCCCAGCATTTT.